This TCR beta chain was captured by sequencing in a study of T cells in localized non-small cell lung cancer. Study observations and caveats: In adjacent lung, a median roughly 62 of the top 100 tumor clones were found.

Profiling relied on immunoSEQ multiplex PCR, and the TCRdb table lists in-frame clones only, not all of them. Of under 50,000 clones listed, 81% are singletons. For this clone: Its antigen is unknown.

This receptor was obtained from a man aged 40 to 70 with stage III lung adenocarcinoma. The sequencing here drew on peripheral blood mononuclear cells, taken before any cancer treatment.

The CDR3 region has the DNA TGTGCCAGCAGTGCAATAAGCTCCTACAATGAGCAGTTCTTC. Encoded protein: CASSAISSYNEQFF. This chain joins TRBV6-4 and TRBJ2-1, with D unclear. The germline V gene encodes CDR1 MRHNA and CDR2 SNTAGT. V dropped 4 bases and J dropped 0 bases, with 7 bases sitting between them. This CDR3 comprises 14 residues.